One TCR beta chain is described in this entry. The sample is drawn from a study of blood T cell repertoires in COVID-19. The CDR3 contains 15 residues. Germline-derived CDR1 and CDR2 are SNHLY and FYNNEI. Unmatched junction bases numbered 5, after V lost 7 bases and J lost 0 bases. Profiling relied on immunoSEQ multiplex PCR, and the TCRdb table lists in-frame clones only, not all of them. Of approximately 500,000 clones in the sample, about 89% were seen once. The TCR was taken from a woman between 50 and 59 years old with COVID-19, enrolled during active disease. Source material: peripheral blood. The chain employs TRBV2 and TRBJ2-1; TRBD2 matches 8 bases. CDR3 sequence (DNA): TGTGCCAGCACCCGGCTAGCGGGCTCCTACAATGAGCAGTTCTTC. Encoded protein: CASTRLAGSYNEQFF. The full variable domain, its missing parts supplied by reference TRBV2 and TRBJ2-1, is EPEVTQTPSHQVTQMGQEVILRCVPISNHLYFYWYRQILGQKVEFLVSFYNNEISEKSEIFDDQFSVERPDGSNFTLKIRSTKLEDSAMYFCASTRLAGSYNEQFFGPGTRLTVL.